The subject of this entry is one T cell receptor beta chain. The sample belongs to a study of cytomegalovirus exposure and HLA in healthy donors. The CDR3 runs 15 residues. The germline gives CDR1 LNHDA, CDR2 SQIVND (reference sequence). V was shortened by 1 base and J by 4 bases, with 12 bases between the two germline ends. Researchers ran the PCR with 60 Vbeta and 13 Jbeta primers. Sequencing used immunoSEQ multiplex PCR; TCRdb keeps in-frame clones, though not all of them. The top ten hold less than 3% of the sample, which has around 190,000 clones, around 73% seen once. The specimen was PBMCs. The source is a woman aged 30 to 39 in good health and CMV-seronegative. This chain uses TRBV19 with TRBJ2-3; D is perhaps TRBD2 (5 bases). CDR3 in amino acids: CASSIVVTGSDTQYF. CDR3 DNA sequence: TGTGCCAGTAGTATAGTAGTGACGGGGTCAGATACGCAGTATTTT.